These 21 T cell receptor beta chains were all obtained from the same sample, sequenced in a study of spatial heterogeneity in lung cancer. TCRdb re-called the 5' RACE reads through MiXCR, storing one row per CDR3 protein. The top ten clones hold over 40% of a sample with 90,000 to 95,000 distinct CDR3 sequences, roughly 12% of them seen once. The time point here: sample taken at primary tumor resection. This specimen consisted of PBMCs, obtained at surgery. These receptor sequences come from a male donor with early-stage non-small cell lung cancer.

The chain combines TRBV2 with TRBJ1-1; TRBD1 aligns across 8 bases. The germline V gene encodes CDR1 SNHLY and CDR2 FYNNEI. V dropped 6 bases and J dropped 5; count of bases not matched to a gene: 17. The CDR3 has 17 amino acids. Here the CDR3 reads CASSRTGPTIRETEAFF. CDR3 nucleotide sequence: TGTGCCAGCAGCCGGACAGGGCCGACGATTAGAGAGACTGAAGCTTTCTTT.

This clonotype came up once. This chain joins TRBV20-1 and TRBJ2-7; D is unclear. Trimming cost V 1 base and J 2 bases, with 12 bases left between them. CDR1 and CDR2 from the germline V gene are DFQATT and SNEGSKA (reference sequence). CDR3 length: 14 residues. Here the CDR3 DNA reads TGCAGTGCTAGAGGCCGACTCGAGGCCTACGAGCAGTACTTC. This encodes CSARGRLEAYEQYF.

This clonotype came up a few times. The rearrangement uses TRBV12-3 or TRBV12-4 and TRBJ1-5, with a possible D match to TRBD1 (6 bases). V lost 6 bases and J 2 bases, leaving 14 bases between the germline ends. The length of the CDR3 is 15 residues. This CDR3 reads CASRAGNRGNQPQHF. As DNA, the CDR3 is TGTGCCAGCAGGGCGGGGAACAGGGGCAATCAGCCCCAGCATTTT.

This chain joins TRBV28 and TRBJ2-5, with TRBD1 matching over 9 bases. The germline V gene has CDR1 MDHEN and CDR2 SYDVKM. CDR3 size: 17 residues. J was trimmed by 1 base and V by 3 bases; bases with no gene match: 9. In DNA form, the CDR3 reads TGTGCCAGCAGTTTGCGCGGAACGGGACAGGGCCAAGAGACCCAGTACTTC. It codes for CASSLRGTGQGQETQYF.

This clonotype was counted a few times. The chain links TRBV7-6 to TRBJ2-3; TRBD2 matches at 9 bases. There are 16 residues in the CDR3. V dropped 4 bases and J dropped 0; count of bases not matched to a gene: 5. Germline V gives CDR1 SGHVS, CDR2 FNYEAQ. CDR3 in amino acids: CASSYRAGGSTDTQYF. Here the CDR3 DNA reads TGTGCCAGCAGCTACCGAGCGGGGGGAAGCACAGATACGCAGTATTTT.

The chain is built from TRBV12-3 or TRBV12-4 and TRBJ2-6, with no clear D. The CDR3 has 16 residues. V lost 5 bases and J lost 3, with 14 bases in between. The DNA of the CDR3 is TGTGCCAGCAGTCCCCGGGTCCGTGGTGGGGCCAACGTCCTGACTTTC. This sequence encodes CASSPRVRGGANVLTF.

The table lists this clonotype with many counts. The rearrangement links TRBV6-5 to TRBJ2-7; 7 nucleotides align to TRBD1. Per germline, CDR1 MNHEY and CDR2 SVGAGI. This CDR3 is 15 amino acids long. The V segment lost 6 bases and the J segment 0 bases; nucleotides outside the gene matches: 8. CDR3 sequence (DNA): TGTGCCAGCAGCTCGACGGGACAGTCCTCCTACGAGCAGTACTTC. Translating gives CASSSTGQSSYEQYF.

This clonotype was observed a handful of times. The chain uses TRBV6-2 or TRBV6-3 and TRBJ2-4; 8 positions match TRBD2. The trim removed 4 bases at V and 0 bases at J, leaving 2 bases unmatched. This CDR3 comprises 15 residues. CDR1 is MNHEY, CDR2 SVGEGT, per germline. In nucleotides, the CDR3 is TGTGCCAGCAGTTCTGCGGGGGGAGCCAAAAACATTCAGTACTTC. As protein: CASSSAGGAKNIQYF.

The chain is built from TRBV20-1 and TRBJ2-1; TRBD1 is a possible D gene (5 bases). The germline gives CDR1 DFQATT, CDR2 SNEGSKA (reference sequence). CDR3 length: 18 residues. Trimming cost V 7 bases and J 0 bases, with 25 bases left between them. The DNA of the CDR3 is TGCAGTGGTAAAGGGCGGTCGGGCAGGGCGAGCTCCTACAATGAGCAGTTCTTC. This translates into CSGKGRSGRASSYNEQFF.

As to this clonotype: With a much larger clone just one base away, this may be a read error. V gene TRBV3-1 combines with J gene TRBJ2-7; D call uncertain. The CDR3 runs to 15 residues. Per germline, CDR1 LGHDT and CDR2 YNNKEL (reference sequence). Trimming cost V 3 bases and J 0 bases, with 12 bases left between them. For the CDR3, the DNA is TGTGCCAGCAGCCACTCAGTTCGGATCTCCTACGAGCAGTACTTC. Translated: CASSHSVRISYEQYF.

This clonotype occurred a few times. The chain couples TRBV6-6 to TRBJ1-5; maybe TRBD1 (6 bases). Trimming shortened V by 2 bases and J by 2 bases, and 13 bases separated the two germline ends. The CDR3 spans 16 residues. Looked up from germline, CDR1 is MNHNY and CDR2 is SVGAGI (reference sequence). CDR3 amino acids: CASSYSRGRGNQPQHF. CDR3 DNA sequence: TGTGCCAGCAGTTACAGCAGGGGTAGGGGCAATCAGCCCCAGCATTTT.

This clonotype was counted only a few times. The chain uses TRBV9 and TRBJ1-1; D remains unclear. Deletions cut 1 base from V and 1 base from J, with 8 bases between. This CDR3 has 14 amino acids. The germline V gene encodes CDR1 SGDLS and CDR2 YYNGEE. The CDR3 DNA sequence: TGTGCCAGCAGCGTATTCGAAGGGAACACTGAAGCTTTCTTT. The encoded protein is CASSVFEGNTEAFF.

The chain links TRBV20-1 to TRBJ2-3; 9 positions agree with TRBD2. V lost 3 bases and J lost 6; bases outside the gene matches: 13. The CDR3 runs 16 residues. Germline CDR1 reads DFQATT; CDR2 reads SNEGSKA (reference sequence). CDR3 sequence: CSARGRLAGYLDTQYF. The CDR3 nucleotides read TGCAGTGCTAGGGGGAGGCTAGCGGGATATTTGGATACGCAGTATTTT.

The rearrangement uses TRBV12-3 or TRBV12-4 and TRBJ1-1; tentative D call: TRBD1 (5 bases). CDR3 length: 14 amino acids. V was trimmed by 3 bases and J by 0 bases, leaving 8 bases between them. CDR3 sequence (DNA): TGTGCCAGCAGTTTTTGGACAATGAACACTGAAGCTTTCTTT. This sequence encodes CASSFWTMNTEAFF.

In its sample, this clonotype was seen many times. The V call is TRBV5-8, the J call TRBJ2-5; D uncertain. There are 17 residues in the CDR3. The V and J ends lost 4 bases and 2 bases respectively, with 21 bases between them. The germline CDR1 and CDR2 sequences are SGHTS and YDEGEE. Here the CDR3 DNA reads TGTGCCAGCAGCCCCTGGACCCAGTTTGGTCAACAAGAGACCCAGTACTTC. Protein product: CASSPWTQFGQQETQYF.

In this sample, this clonotype turned up a few times. The rearrangement uses TRBV10-3 and TRBJ2-3; the D gene could be TRBD1 or TRBD2 (5 bases each). V was pared by 3 bases and J by 7 bases, with 14 bases between. Germline CDR1 is ENHRY and CDR2 is SYGVKD. The CDR3 covers 14 residues. The CDR3 nucleotides read TGTGCCATCAGTGAAGATAGGGGAGTCAATACGCAGTATTTT. This encodes CAISEDRGVNTQYF.

This clonotype was counted only a few times. The chain links TRBV28 to TRBJ1-1; D ambiguous. Trimming shortened V by 5 bases and J by 5 bases, and 6 bases separated the two germline ends. Germline V gene sequence: CDR1 MDHEN, CDR2 SYDVKM. The CDR3 runs to 11 residues. The CDR3 region is CASSPQTEAFF. The CDR3 DNA reads TGTGCCAGCAGTCCGCAGACTGAAGCTTTCTTT.

The V call is TRBV12-3 or TRBV12-4, the J call TRBJ1-5; TRBD1 aligns across 8 bases. Germline trimming cut 6 bases from V and 6 bases from J; bases unmatched to any gene: 10. CDR3 length equals 15 residues. CDR3 sequence: CASSSGGGKTQPQHF. CDR3 bases: TGTGCCAGCAGCTCAGGGGGCGGGAAGACTCAGCCCCAGCATTTT.

The table lists this clonotype with a few counts. The chain uses TRBV5-1 and TRBJ2-7, with D perhaps TRBD1 (6 bases). Germline-derived CDR1 and CDR2 are SGHRS and YFSETQ. The CDR3 has 18 amino acids. V gave up 1 base and J gave up 2 bases, with 22 bases separating them. CDR3 sequence: CASSLLLTGKPKAYEQYF. The CDR3 nucleotides are TGCGCCAGCAGCTTGCTGTTGACAGGAAAGCCTAAGGCCTACGAGCAGTACTTC.

The chain combines TRBV6-2 or TRBV6-3 with TRBJ2-3; maybe TRBD2 (6 bases). The CDR3 consists of 15 residues. Trimming took 8 bases from V and 6 from J, leaving 21 bases between them. The germline V gene has CDR1 MNHEY and CDR2 SVGEGT. The CDR3 reads CASRSRNPEGDTQYF. Written as DNA, the CDR3 is TGTGCCAGCCGGTCCCGGAACCCGGAGGGGGATACGCAGTATTTT.

This clonotype has a handful of counts. This chain uses TRBV6-1 with TRBJ1-5, with TRBD1 as a possible D gene (5 bases). Trimming took off 2 bases at V and 5 bases at J, with 10 bases between the two ends. Germline lookup yields CDR1 MNHNS and CDR2 SASEGT. The CDR3 loop spans 14 amino acids. The CDR3 nucleotides read TGTGCCAGCAGTGAACGGGGCACTTATCAGCCCCAGCATTTT. Translated, it gives CASSERGTYQPQHF.